This T cell receptor beta chain stems from a study of T cell responses to AZD1222 COVID-19 vaccine. The study, taken as a whole, reports: At 160-218 and 743-854, vaccine-associated CD4 TCRs were dominant, and they spanned spike. Unmutated variant regions reportedly attract nearly half of all spike-specific TCRs.

A word on this clone: Antigen unknown.

Sequenced by immunoSEQ multiplex PCR; TCRdb stores in-frame clones only, minus some. The sample consists of 100,000 to 150,000 clones, less than 95% of them appearing once. Between the trimmed V and J ends, which lost 2 bases and 1 base, there was a span of 9 bases. The germline V gene has CDR1 SQVTM and CDR2 ANQGSEA. The CDR3 totals 14 residues. This sequence joins TRBV29-1 and TRBJ2-1; the D gene is possibly TRBD2 (5 bases). This sequence originates from an adult in good health. Sequences were derived from peripheral blood, sampled on day 0 of AZD1222 vaccination. CDR3 in DNA: TGCAGCGTTGAACCACGAGGGTCCTACAATGAGCAGTTCTTC. This encodes CSVEPRGSYNEQFF.